The 26 T cell receptor beta chains below were found in one sample sequenced in a study of blood T cells in healthy people across ages. A second about 6 to 12 cycle PCR used barcoded and J-beta primers. TCRdb reanalysed the 5' RACE reads using MiXCR and keeps one entry per CDR3 protein. Of 1,800,000 or so distinct CDR3 sequences in the sample, around 42% were seen once. Sequenced material: blood. The receptors were gathered from a human donor in good health.

This clonotype was seen a handful of times. At one boundary the junction diverges from the germline segment, which might be a read error. The chain has TRBV7-2 and TRBJ1-5; D is unclear. Germline V gene lookup returns CDR1 SGHTA and CDR2 FQGNSA. This CDR3 contains 13 residues. The CDR3 region is CASSPRSSQPQHF. The CDR3 nucleotides are TGTGCCAGCAGCCCCCGTAGCAGTCAGCCCCAGCATTTT.

The genes are TRBV20-1 and TRBJ2-5; 10 bases match TRBD1. The J call may be wrong; the DNA end is better matched by TRBJ2-7. The CDR3 is 15 amino acids. Germline loops: CDR1 DFQATT, CDR2 SNEGSKA (reference sequence). The CDR3 DNA reads as TGCAGTGCTAGAGATCTGGGACAGGGGTCCTACGAGCAGTACTTC. Amino acid sequence: CSARDLGQGSYEQYF.

The J gene is TRBJ1-2, the V gene TRBV4-3; D gene uncertain. The CDR3 consists of 13 residues. Between the trimmed V and J ends, which lost 4 bases and 0 bases, there was a span of 6 bases. Germline V lookup: CDR1 LGHNA, CDR2 YSLEER. The DNA of the CDR3 is TGCGCCAGCAGCCCTAATTCTAACTATGGCTACACCTTC. It translates to CASSPNSNYGYTF.

The CDR3 region is CASSLGGDFIGTDTQYF. The CDR3, as DNA: TGTGCCAGCAGCCTTGGAGGGGACTTCATCGGGACAGATACGCAGTATTTT. The rearrangement joins TRBV13 to TRBJ2-3; TRBD2 is a possible D gene (6 bases). V lost 5 bases, J lost 3 bases, and 21 bases lay in between. This CDR3 region has 17 residues. CDR1 PRHDT and CDR2 FYEKMQ come from the germline V gene (reference sequence). The full variable domain, rest sourced from reference TRBV13 and TRBJ2-3, is AAGVIQSPRHLIKEKRETATLKCYPIPRHDTVYWYQQGPGQDPQFLISFYEKMQSDKGSIPDRFSAQQFSDYHSELNMSSLELGDSALYFCASSLGGDFIGTDTQYFGPGTRLTVL.

This clonotype was counted between two and nine times. This chain connects TRBV12-3 or TRBV12-4 to TRBJ2-1; 9 nucleotides align to TRBD2. The trim removed 1 base at V and 8 bases at J, leaving 9 bases unmatched. This CDR3 has 16 residues. The CDR3 DNA sequence: TGTGCCAGCAGTTTAGGGCTAGCGGGACTTATGCATGAGCAGTTCTTC. It codes for CASSLGLAGLMHEQFF.

The chain couples TRBV7-2 to TRBJ2-1, with D possibly matching TRBD1 (6 bases). CDR3 length: 14 residues. V was shortened by 3 bases and J by 13 bases, with 19 bases between the two germline ends. The germline V gene encodes CDR1 SGHTA and CDR2 FQGNSA. For the CDR3, the DNA is TGTGCCAGCAGCTTTTGGGGGCCGAGGGAGACCCAGTTCTTC. This codes for CASSFWGPRETQFF.

This clonotype has only a few counts. The rearrangement uses TRBV7-9 and TRBJ2-7; 12 nucleotides agree with TRBD2. The germline gives CDR1 SEHNR, CDR2 FQNEAQ (reference sequence). V lost 5 bases, J lost 4 bases, and 6 bases stayed unmatched. CDR3 size: 15 residues. CDR3 amino acids: CASSRGTSGPYEQYF. The CDR3 DNA is TGTGCCAGCAGCCGTGGGACTAGCGGGCCGTACGAGCAGTACTTC.

The CDR3 DNA reads as TGTGCCAGCAGTTACCCAGGACTAGCGGAGGGGCATGAGCAGTTCTTC. It is translated as CASSYPGLAEGHEQFF. This sequence joins TRBV6-2 or TRBV6-3 and TRBJ2-1, with 10 positions matching TRBD2. The CDR3 has 16 residues. The junction had 9 bases not matched to a gene; V was cut back by 2 bases and J by 8 bases. Germline loops: CDR1 MNHEY, CDR2 SVGEGT.

This clonotype was detected a few times. The V and J genes are TRBV10-3 and TRBJ2-3; TRBD2 aligns across 8 bases. The CDR3 extends over 14 amino acids. The germline V gene has CDR1 ENHRY and CDR2 SYGVKD. The V and J ends lost 7 bases and 2 bases, in that order; junction bases with no gene match: 5. This CDR3 reads CAITSAGVTDTQYF. CDR3 DNA sequence: TGTGCCATCACCTCAGCGGGGGTCACAGATACGCAGTATTTT.

Worth noting for this clonotype: A much larger clone sits a single nucleotide away, making a read error possible. The rearrangement uses TRBV20-1 and TRBJ2-7; TRBD1 aligns across 7 bases. Germline CDR1 and CDR2: DFQATT and SNEGSKA (reference sequence). The CDR3 spans 14 residues. Germline trimming cut 4 bases from V and 5 bases from J; bases unmatched to any gene: 11. For the CDR3, the DNA is TGCAGTGCTACCCTTCCTCGGGACAGCCACGAGCAGTACTTC. Protein product: CSATLPRDSHEQYF.

The CDR3 nucleotides are TGTGCCAGCAGTGCATGGGACAGGGGGGTCAGTGAGCAGTTCTTC. Translated: CASSAWDRGVSEQFF. The V gene is TRBV2, the J gene TRBJ2-1, with 11 bases identical to TRBD1. The CDR3 spans 15 residues. After removal of 4 bases from V and 9 bases from J, the junction contained 8 bases not matched to a gene. CDR1 is SNHLY and CDR2 is FYNNEI in the germline V gene.

The gene calls are TRBV4-2 and TRBJ2-1; 7 bases line up with TRBD2. The V and J ends lost 3 bases and 3 bases, in that order; junction bases with no gene match: 8. This CDR3 comprises 16 residues. From germline, CDR1 is LGHNA and CDR2 YNFKEQ. The CDR3 nucleotides read TGTGCCAGCAGCCATCGGTACGGCGGGGGCTACAATGAGCAGTTCTTC. Translation gives CASSHRYGGGYNEQFF.

This chain joins TRBV4-3 and TRBJ1-2; TRBD1 matches at 7 bases. Germline CDR1 and CDR2: LGHNA and YSLEER. The CDR3 totals 20 residues. The V segment lost 0 bases and the J segment 0 bases; nucleotides outside the gene matches: 16. Here the CDR3 reads CASSQDRGTAGGTSNYGYTF. CDR3 nucleotides: TGCGCCAGCAGCCAAGATCGTGGTACGGCAGGGGGGACCTCTAACTATGGCTACACCTTC.

The count of this clonotype is one. The CDR3 loop is CASSRFPLGQGETQYF. The CDR3, as DNA: TGTGCCAGCAGCCGGTTCCCGTTAGGACAGGGAGAGACCCAGTACTTC. This chain joins TRBV3-1 and TRBJ2-5; 8 nucleotides agree with TRBD1. The CDR3 has 16 residues. The trim removed 4 bases at V and 4 bases at J, leaving 11 bases unmatched. Germline-derived CDR1 and CDR2 are LGHDT and YNNKEL (reference sequence).

The gene calls are TRBV4-3 and TRBJ2-3, with 7 nucleotides matching TRBD2. The length of the CDR3 is 16 residues. V was clipped by 4 bases and J by 7 bases; unmatched bases: 14. The V gene's germline CDR1 is LGHNA and CDR2 YSLEER. The CDR3 DNA reads as TGCGCCAGCAGCCCTGGGCGCGGGGGAGCCAGGTATACGCAGTATTTT. The encoded protein is CASSPGRGGARYTQYF.

The CDR3 reads CARERQRDTGELFF. The CDR3 nucleotides read TGTGCCAGGGAGAGACAGAGAGACACCGGGGAGCTGTTTTTT. The gene calls are TRBV7-9 and TRBJ2-2, with TRBD1 as a possible D gene (5 bases). Between the trimmed V and J ends, which lost 9 bases and 3 bases, there was a span of 14 bases. Looked up from germline, CDR1 is SEHNR and CDR2 is FQNEAQ (reference sequence). The CDR3 is made up of 14 amino acids.

This chain connects TRBV7-9 to TRBJ2-3, with 7 bases identical to TRBD1. The V segment lost 8 bases and the J segment 0 bases; nucleotides outside the gene matches: 5. The CDR3 spans 14 residues. CDR1 SEHNR and CDR2 FQNEAQ come from the germline V gene (reference sequence). DNA of the CDR3: TGTGCCAGCGGACAGGTAACAAGCACAGATACGCAGTATTTT. It codes for CASGQVTSTDTQYF. Full variable domain (remainder filled in from reference TRBV7-9 and TRBJ2-3): DTGVSQNPRHKITKRGQNVTFRCDPISEHNRLYWYRQTLGQGPEFLTYFQNEAQLEKSRLLSDRFSAERPKGSFSTLEIQRTEQGDSAMYLCASGQVTSTDTQYFGPGTRLTVL.

This clonotype came up a few times. The chain employs TRBV5-6 and TRBJ2-1; 9 bases agree with TRBD1. The V gene's germline CDR1 is SGHDT and CDR2 YYEEEE. The CDR3 spans 15 residues. Trimming took 5 bases from V and 8 from J; bases not matched to a gene: 11. The CDR3 region has the DNA TGTGCCAGCAGGCGCCGGGACAGGGTCAGGGATGAGCAGTTCTTC. Its protein product is CASRRRDRVRDEQFF.

The J gene is TRBJ2-1, the V gene TRBV12-5; 7 bases align to TRBD1. Germline assignment: CDR1 LGHNT and CDR2 FRNRAP. After removal of 5 bases from V and 7 bases from J, the junction contained 14 bases not matched to a gene. The CDR3 is 16 amino acids. CDR3 sequence reads: CASGQRTGVSSNEQFF. DNA for the CDR3: TGTGCTAGTGGTCAGAGAACAGGGGTCTCCTCGAATGAGCAGTTCTTC.

This clonotype has more than one count but fewer than ten. This chain connects TRBV12-3 or TRBV12-4 to TRBJ1-2; 8 bases line up with TRBD1. The J segment lost 8 bases and the V segment lost 6 bases, leaving 5 bases of the junction unmatched. The CDR3 length is 12 residues. CDR3 amino acids: CASSSGGWGYTF. For the CDR3, the DNA is TGTGCCAGCAGCTCAGGGGGCTGGGGCTACACCTTC.

This clonotype was seen a few times. This chain connects TRBV7-9 to TRBJ1-2; D not resolved. CDR1 SEHNR and CDR2 FQNEAQ come from the germline V gene (reference sequence). The CDR3 totals 10 residues. Between the trimmed V and J ends, which lost 5 bases and 10 bases, there was a span of 8 bases. The CDR3 DNA follows: TGTGCCAGCAGCCTTAATGACTACACCTTC. Its protein is CASSLNDYTF.

A few counts support this clonotype. The rearrangement uses TRBV20-1 and TRBJ2-1, with a weak D call TRBD1 (6 bases). Germline CDR1 DFQATT, CDR2 SNEGSKA (reference sequence). The CDR3 totals 16 residues. V lost 3 bases and J lost 2, with 17 bases in between. The CDR3, as DNA: TGCAGTGCTAGTCCACGCAGGGGCAATCCCTACAATGAGCAGTTCTTC. Amino acid sequence: CSASPRRGNPYNEQFF.

This clonotype was detected a few times. This sequence joins TRBV7-2 and TRBJ2-7, with TRBD2 identical over 9 bases. The ends lost 5 bases at V and 0 bases at J; junction bases unmatched: 8. This CDR3 comprises 16 residues. CDR1 is SGHTA, CDR2 FQGNSA, per germline. CDR3 nucleotides: TGTGCCAGCAGCCGCGGTAGCGGGGGTTACTCCTACGAGCAGTACTTC. Its protein product is CASSRGSGGYSYEQYF.

This clonotype was detected only a few times. In DNA, the CDR3 is TGCGCCAGCAGCTTTGGAGAGGGTATGAACTATGGCTACACCTTC. This sequence encodes CASSFGEGMNYGYTF. The chain joins TRBV5-1 to TRBJ1-2, with unresolved D. V was trimmed by 2 bases and J by 2 bases, leaving 13 bases between them. The CDR3 totals 15 residues. Germline V gene data show CDR1 as SGHRS and CDR2 as YFSETQ.

About this clonotype: At one end, the junction sequence differs from germline, possibly due to a read error. The chain combines TRBV7-2 with TRBJ1-2; 9 nucleotides match TRBD1. The germline gives CDR1 SGHTA, CDR2 FQGNSA. The CDR3 totals 14 residues. The DNA for the CDR3 is TGTGCCTGCAGCGAAGGACAGGGGTACTATGGCTACACCTTC. It is translated as CACSEGQGYYGYTF.

This sequence joins TRBV7-3 and TRBJ2-1, with TRBD1 matching 12 bases. Losses at the gene ends were 6 bases for V and 2 bases for J; bases not matched to a gene: 5. The germline CDR1 and CDR2 sequences are SGHTA and FQGTGA. This CDR3 has 16 residues. DNA for the CDR3: TGTGCCAGCAGTTCCGGGACAGGGGGCCCCTACAATGAGCAGTTCTTC. It is translated as CASSSGTGGPYNEQFF.